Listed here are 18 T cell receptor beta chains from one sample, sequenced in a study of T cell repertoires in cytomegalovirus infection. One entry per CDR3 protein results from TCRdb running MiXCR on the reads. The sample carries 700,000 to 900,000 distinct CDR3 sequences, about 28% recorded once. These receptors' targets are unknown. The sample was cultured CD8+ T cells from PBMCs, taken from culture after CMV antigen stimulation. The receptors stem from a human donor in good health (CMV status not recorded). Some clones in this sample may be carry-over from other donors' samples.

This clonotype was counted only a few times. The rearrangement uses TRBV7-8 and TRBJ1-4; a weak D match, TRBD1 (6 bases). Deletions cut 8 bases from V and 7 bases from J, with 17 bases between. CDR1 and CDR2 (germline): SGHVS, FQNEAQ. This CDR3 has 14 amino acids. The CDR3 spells CASGHRVQGEKLFF. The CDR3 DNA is TGTGCCAGCGGTCACAGGGTTCAGGGTGAAAAACTGTTTTTT.

This chain's CDR3 is CASSSPGFSGNTIYF. The CDR3, as DNA: TGTGCCAGTAGCTCCCCAGGGTTCTCTGGAAACACCATATATTTT. The V gene is TRBV19, the J gene TRBJ1-3; TRBD1 might be the D (5 bases). Germline V CDR1 and CDR2: LNHDA, SQIVND (reference sequence). V was pared by 6 bases and J by 0 bases, with 12 bases between. The CDR3 consists of 15 residues.

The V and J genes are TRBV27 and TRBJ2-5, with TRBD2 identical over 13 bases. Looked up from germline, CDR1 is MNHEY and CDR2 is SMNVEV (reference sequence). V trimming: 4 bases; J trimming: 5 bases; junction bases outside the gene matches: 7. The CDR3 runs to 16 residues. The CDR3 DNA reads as TGTGCCAGCAGTTCCTGGACTAGCGGGGGTGGGGAGACCCAGTACTTC. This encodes CASSSWTSGGGETQYF.

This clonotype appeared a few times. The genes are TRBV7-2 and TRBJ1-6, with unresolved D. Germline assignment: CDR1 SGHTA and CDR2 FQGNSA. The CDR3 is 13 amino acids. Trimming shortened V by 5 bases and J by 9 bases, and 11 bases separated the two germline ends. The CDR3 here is CASSLLPGSPLHF. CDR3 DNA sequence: TGTGCCAGCAGCCTACTACCTGGTTCACCCCTCCACTTT.

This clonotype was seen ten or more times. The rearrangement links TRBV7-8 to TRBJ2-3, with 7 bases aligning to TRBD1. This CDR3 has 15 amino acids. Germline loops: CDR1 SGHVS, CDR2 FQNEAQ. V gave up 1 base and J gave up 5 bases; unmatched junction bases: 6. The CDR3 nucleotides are TGTGCCAGCAGCTTAGGAGGGGGCGGAGGAGATACGCAGTATTTT. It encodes CASSLGGGGGDTQYF.

The CDR3 DNA follows: TGTGCCAGCGGCCTGGCGGGAGGAACCGGGGAGCTGTTTTTT. Encoded protein: CASGLAGGTGELFF. The chain joins TRBV27 to TRBJ2-2; 8 nucleotides align to TRBD2. The V segment lost 8 bases and the J segment 5 bases; nucleotides outside the gene matches: 7. The CDR3 extends over 14 amino acids. From germline, CDR1 is MNHEY and CDR2 SMNVEV (reference sequence).

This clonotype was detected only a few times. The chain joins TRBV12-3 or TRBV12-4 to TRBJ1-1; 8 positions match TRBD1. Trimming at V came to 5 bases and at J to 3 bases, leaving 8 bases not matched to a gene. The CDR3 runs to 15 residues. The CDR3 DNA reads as TGTGCCAGCAGTCCCCAGGACAGGGAACACACTGAAGCTTTCTTT. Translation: CASSPQDREHTEAFF.

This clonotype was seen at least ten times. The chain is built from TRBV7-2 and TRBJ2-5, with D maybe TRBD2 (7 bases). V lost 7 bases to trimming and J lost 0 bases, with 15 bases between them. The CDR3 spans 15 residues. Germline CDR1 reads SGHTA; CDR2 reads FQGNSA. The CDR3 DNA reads TGTGCCAGCACCGTAGGGGGGGGGTACCAAGAGACCCAGTACTTC. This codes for CASTVGGGYQETQYF.

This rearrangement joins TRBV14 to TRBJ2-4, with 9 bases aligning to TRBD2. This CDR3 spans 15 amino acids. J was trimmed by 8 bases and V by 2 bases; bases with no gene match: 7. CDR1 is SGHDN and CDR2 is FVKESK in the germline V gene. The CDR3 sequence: CASSQTSGPGHIQYF. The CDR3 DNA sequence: TGTGCCAGCAGCCAAACTAGCGGGCCTGGTCACATTCAGTACTTC.

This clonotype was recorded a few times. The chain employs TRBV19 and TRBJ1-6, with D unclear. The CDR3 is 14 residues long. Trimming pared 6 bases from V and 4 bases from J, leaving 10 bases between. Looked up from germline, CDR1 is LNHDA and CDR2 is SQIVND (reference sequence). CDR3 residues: CASRMPIYNSPLHF. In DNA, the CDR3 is TGTGCCAGTAGGATGCCGATTTATAATTCACCCCTCCACTTT.

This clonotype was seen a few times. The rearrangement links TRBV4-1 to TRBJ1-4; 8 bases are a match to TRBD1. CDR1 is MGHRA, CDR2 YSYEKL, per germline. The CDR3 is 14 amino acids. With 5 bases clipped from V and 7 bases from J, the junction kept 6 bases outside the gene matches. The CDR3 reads CASSYRQGSEKLFF. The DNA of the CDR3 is TGCGCCAGCAGCTACCGACAGGGGTCTGAAAAACTGTTTTTT.

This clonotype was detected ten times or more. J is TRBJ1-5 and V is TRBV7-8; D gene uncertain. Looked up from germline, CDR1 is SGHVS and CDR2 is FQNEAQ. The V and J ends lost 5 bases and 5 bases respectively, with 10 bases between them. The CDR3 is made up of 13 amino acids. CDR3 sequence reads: CASSPTSDQPQHF. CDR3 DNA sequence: TGTGCCAGCAGCCCTACAAGTGATCAGCCCCAGCATTTT.

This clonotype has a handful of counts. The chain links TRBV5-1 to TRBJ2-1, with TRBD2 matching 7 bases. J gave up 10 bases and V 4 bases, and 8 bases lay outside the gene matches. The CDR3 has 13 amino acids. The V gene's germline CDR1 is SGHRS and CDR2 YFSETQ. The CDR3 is CASSPGGSLEQFF. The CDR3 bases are TGCGCCAGCAGCCCCGGGGGGAGCCTCGAGCAGTTCTTC.

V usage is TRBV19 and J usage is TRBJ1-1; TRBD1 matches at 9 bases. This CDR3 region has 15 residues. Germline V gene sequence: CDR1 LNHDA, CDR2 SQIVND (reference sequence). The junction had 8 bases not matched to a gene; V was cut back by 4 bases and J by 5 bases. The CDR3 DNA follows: TGTGCCAGTAGTAACATACAGGGGGCTGGTACTGAAGCTTTCTTT. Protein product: CASSNIQGAGTEAFF.

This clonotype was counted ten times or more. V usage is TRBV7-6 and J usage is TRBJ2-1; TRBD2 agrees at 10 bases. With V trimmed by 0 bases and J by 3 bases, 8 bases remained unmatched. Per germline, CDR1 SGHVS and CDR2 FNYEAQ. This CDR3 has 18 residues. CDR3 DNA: TGTGCCAGCAGCTTAGCCCCCCCCGGACTAGCGGTCTACAATGAGCAGTTCTTC. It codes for CASSLAPPGLAVYNEQFF.

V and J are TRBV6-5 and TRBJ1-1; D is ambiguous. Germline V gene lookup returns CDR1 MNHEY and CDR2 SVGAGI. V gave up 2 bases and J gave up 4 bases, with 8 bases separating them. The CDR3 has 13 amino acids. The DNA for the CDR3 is TGTGCCAGCAGTTACGGGTCGGGCACTGAAGCTTTCTTT. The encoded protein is CASSYGSGTEAFF.

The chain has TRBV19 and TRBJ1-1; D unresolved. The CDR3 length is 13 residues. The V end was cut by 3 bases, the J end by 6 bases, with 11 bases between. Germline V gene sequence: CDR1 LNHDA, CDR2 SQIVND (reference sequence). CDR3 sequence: CASSILTAAEAFF. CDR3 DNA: TGTGCCAGTAGTATTTTGACGGCGGCTGAAGCTTTCTTT.

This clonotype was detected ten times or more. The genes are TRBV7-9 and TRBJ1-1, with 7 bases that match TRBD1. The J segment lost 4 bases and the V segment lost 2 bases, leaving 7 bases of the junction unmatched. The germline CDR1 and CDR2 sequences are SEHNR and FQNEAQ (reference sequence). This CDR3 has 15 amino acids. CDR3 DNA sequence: TGTGCCAGCAGCTTATCCGGGACAGTGGCCACTGAAGCTTTCTTT. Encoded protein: CASSLSGTVATEAFF.